This T cell receptor (beta chain) was sequenced for a study of blood T cell repertoires in COVID-19 (TCRdb year 2020). About the study as a whole: The collaborator samples originated in the United States, Italy and Spain and spanned the acute and convalescent phases of COVID-19. HLA class I and class II types, where available, came from metadata supplied by the sample provider rather than from assay-based typing. The prospective study material was composed of cDNA or gDNA derived from T cells, B-cell-depleted T cells, or PBMCs. The dataset comprised deeply sampled blood TCRbeta repertoires from subjects exposed to, actively infected with, or recovered from COVID-19. The samples were drawn from the first 160 participants of the ongoing ImmuneRACE study and from 1,254 subjects provided by 6 global collaborators. Sample metadata almost always included a de-identified subject ID, COVID-19 status, age in years and sex. The repertoires were released in a freely available public database meant as a resource for research on the immune response to SARS-CoV-2.

CDR1 and CDR2 were assigned from the germline V gene as SGHAT and FQNNGV. From cysteine to phenylalanine, the CDR3 is 13 amino acids long. Left in the record is the CDR3 DNA by itself, 39 bases read in frame from the first base. V gives up 5 bases and J gives up 6 bases, and the segment between their germline ends measures 11 bases. TCRbeta CDR3 regions were amplified from genomic DNA by means of the immunoSEQ Assay, a bias-controlled multiplex PCR. In the authors' own workflow: The number of nucleated cells in each sample was estimated from the amplification of reference gene primers within the assay. To quantify the absolute abundance of each unique TCRbeta CDR3 rearrangement, sequence reads were collapsed and filtered. For each sample, productive Simpson clonality was calculated as the square root of Simpson's diversity index over productive rearrangements. The table comes from immuneACCESS by way of TCRdb, which keeps in-frame sequences with V and J called. Part of the clones is missing from these tables; in studies checked, under half for an unresolved V gene and the rest for unknown reasons. Clone size and V and J calls were adopted from that table, with D and trimming inferred from the DNA. In all, the sample holds about 71,000 clones, and 82% of those were seen once. Jointly, the top ten make up roughly an eighth of the sample.

The collaborating institutions used their own protocols to collect whole blood in K2EDTA tubes. For TCRbeta analysis, collaborators shipped samples as frozen whole blood, isolated PBMCs, or DNA extracted from either of those sample types. Here is what the overall study found, with its caveats: The quantity of clinical and demographic metadata differed by source and by participant and was supplied without curation.

Turning to this clone: Its specific antigen is unknown. No much larger clonotype is one base removed from it; base qualities were not supplied.

Sequenced material: peripheral blood. The clonotype was recovered from an elderly woman with acute or convalescent COVID-19. Here the chain combines TRBV11-2 and TRBJ2-1; the D gene lacks a confident call. The CDR3 region: CASSQAVINEQFF. The DNA is as follows: TGTGCCAGCAGCCAGGCAGTAATCAATGAGCAGTTCTTC. The variable domain in full, with residues beyond the CDR3 obtained from the reference TRBV11-2 and TRBJ2-1 genes, is EAGVAQSPRYKIIEKRQSVAFWCNPISGHATLYWYQQILGQGPKLLIQFQNNGVVDDSQLPKDRFSAERLKGVDSTLKIQPAKLEDSAVYLCASSQAVINEQFFGPGTRLTVL.